A single sample is the source of the 2 T cell receptor beta chains below, sequenced in a study of T-cell reconstitution after alpha-beta-depleted transplantation in children. Library preparation (for TCRbeta) was performed with unique molecular identifiers. TCRdb ran MiXCR on the PCR reads and lists one entry per CDR3 protein. This sample has 500,000 to 750,000 distinct CDR3 sequences, with 25% to 30% found just once. This sample comprised PBMCs, obtained before TCRalphabeta/CD19-depleted stem cell transplant. These receptors all stem from a boy under two years old with Wiskott-Aldrich syndrome, due to receive a stem cell transplant.

The chain links TRBV12-3 or TRBV12-4 to TRBJ2-1; D is possibly TRBD2 (6 bases). Trimming removed 4 bases at V and 8 bases at J, with 12 bases between. The CDR3 has 13 amino acids. CDR3 amino acids: CASSWDLHDEQFF. Here the CDR3 DNA reads TGTGCCAGCAGTTGGGACTTACACGATGAGCAGTTCTTC.

This sequence joins TRBV5-1 and TRBJ2-4, with 9 bases identical to TRBD1. The V and J ends lost 4 bases and 4 bases, in that order; junction bases with no gene match: 3. The CDR3 contains 14 residues. Germline CDR1 and CDR2: SGHRS and YFSETQ. The CDR3 DNA reads TGCGCCAGCAGCGCGGGACAGGGTAAAAACATTCAGTACTTC. Translation gives CASSAGQGKNIQYF.